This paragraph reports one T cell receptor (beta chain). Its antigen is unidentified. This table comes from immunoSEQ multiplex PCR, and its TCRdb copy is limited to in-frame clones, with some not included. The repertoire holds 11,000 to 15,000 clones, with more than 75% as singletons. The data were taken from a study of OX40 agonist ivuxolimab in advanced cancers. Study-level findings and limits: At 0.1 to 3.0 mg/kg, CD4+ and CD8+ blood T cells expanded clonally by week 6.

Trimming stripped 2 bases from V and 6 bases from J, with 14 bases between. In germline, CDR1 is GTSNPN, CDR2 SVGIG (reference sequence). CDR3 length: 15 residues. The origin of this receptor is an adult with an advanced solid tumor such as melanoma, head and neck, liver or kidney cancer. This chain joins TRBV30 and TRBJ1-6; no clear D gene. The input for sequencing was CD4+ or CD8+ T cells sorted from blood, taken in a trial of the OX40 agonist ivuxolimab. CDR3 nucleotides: TGTGCCTGGAGTCCCAGCCAAAAGCTTAATTCACCCCTCCACTTT. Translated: CAWSPSQKLNSPLHF.